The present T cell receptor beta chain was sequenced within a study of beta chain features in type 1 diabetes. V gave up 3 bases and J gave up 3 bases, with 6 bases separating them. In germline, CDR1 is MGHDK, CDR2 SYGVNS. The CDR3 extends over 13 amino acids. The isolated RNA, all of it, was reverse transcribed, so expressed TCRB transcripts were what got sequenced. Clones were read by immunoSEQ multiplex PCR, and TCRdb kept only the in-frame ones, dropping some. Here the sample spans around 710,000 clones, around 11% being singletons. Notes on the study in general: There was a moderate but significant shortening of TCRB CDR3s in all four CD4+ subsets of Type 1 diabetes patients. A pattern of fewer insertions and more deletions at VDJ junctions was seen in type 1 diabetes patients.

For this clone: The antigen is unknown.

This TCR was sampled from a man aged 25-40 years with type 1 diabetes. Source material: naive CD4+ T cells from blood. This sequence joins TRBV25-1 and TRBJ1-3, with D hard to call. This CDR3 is CASSDVNGNTIYF. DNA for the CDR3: TGTGCCAGCAGTGACGTTAATGGAAACACCATATATTTT. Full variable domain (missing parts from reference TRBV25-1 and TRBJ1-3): EADIYQTPRYLVIGTGKKITLECSQTMGHDKMYWYQQDPGMELHLIHYSYGVNSTEKGDLSSESTVSRIRTEHFPLTLESARPSHTSQYLCASSDVNGNTIYFGEGSWLTVV.